Below, 28 T cell receptor beta chains from the same sample are listed, as sequenced in a study of blood T cell repertoires in COVID-19 (TCRdb year 2020). The library relied on the immunoSEQ multiplex PCR assay. The table comes from immuneACCESS by way of TCRdb, which keeps in-frame sequences with V and J called. Part of the clones is missing from these tables; in studies checked, under half for an unresolved V gene and the rest for unknown reasons. The sample contains 85,000 to 120,000 clones, approximately 80% of them found a single time. Of the sample, 11% to 15% falls within the top ten clones. Sequenced sample: peripheral blood. The receptors were gathered from a woman aged 55-69 years with acute or convalescent COVID-19.

The gene calls are TRBV7-9 and TRBJ1-1; no clear D gene. This CDR3 region has 14 residues. V shed 1 base and J shed 4 bases, with 10 bases lying between them. The germline V gene has CDR1 SEHNR and CDR2 FQNEAQ (reference sequence). DNA of the CDR3: TGTGCCAGCAGCTTAGTGGAGGGTTTCACTGAAGCTTTCTTT. Translating it yields CASSLVEGFTEAFF. The full variable domain, in which reference TRBV7-9 and TRBJ1-1 provide the parts outside the CDR3, is DTGVSQNPRHKITKRGQNVTFRCDPISEHNRLYWYRQTLGQGPEFLTYFQNEAQLEKSRLLSDRFSAERPKGSFSTLEIQRTEQGDSAMYLCASSLVEGFTEAFFGQGTRLTVV.

This sequence joins TRBV30 and TRBJ2-2; TRBD1 agrees at 7 bases. Germline CDR1 and CDR2: GTSNPN and SVGIG (reference sequence). CDR3 length: 14 amino acids. Trimming took 4 bases from V and 1 from J; bases not matched to a gene: 3. This CDR3 reads CAWKRTGNTGELFF. In DNA, the CDR3 is TGTGCCTGGAAGAGGACAGGGAACACCGGGGAGCTGTTTTTT.

The chain joins TRBV2 to TRBJ1-6; D possibly corresponds to TRBD1 (5 bases). The CDR3 consists of 14 residues. Trimming left V 5 bases short and J 7 bases short, with 12 bases between. CDR1 is SNHLY and CDR2 is FYNNEI in the germline V gene. As DNA, the CDR3 is TGTGCCAGCAGTCCAGGGCTAGGAAATTCACCCCTCCACTTT. Amino acid sequence: CASSPGLGNSPLHF. Variable domain in full (rest from reference TRBV2 and TRBJ1-6): EPEVTQTPSHQVTQMGQEVILRCVPISNHLYFYWYRQILGQKVEFLVSFYNNEISEKSEIFDDQFSVERPDGSNFTLKIRSTKLEDSAMYFCASSPGLGNSPLHFGNGTRLTVT.

Details on this clone: A read error may account for a junction end that differs from germline. The rearrangement links TRBV7-7 to TRBJ1-3; TRBD1 agrees at 7 bases. CDR3 length: 16 residues. Germline CDR1 reads SSHAT; CDR2 reads FNYEAQ (reference sequence). The CDR3 DNA follows: TGTGCTAGCAGCCCGTCACCAGGGACAGCTGGAAACACCATATATTTT. Amino acids: CASSPSPGTAGNTIYF. Variable domain in full (rest from reference TRBV7-7 and TRBJ1-3): GAGVSQSPRYKVTKRGQDVTLRCDPISSHATLYWYQQALGQGPEFLTYFNYEAQPDKSGLPSDRFSAERPEGSISTLTIQRTEQRDSAMYRCASSPSPGTAGNTIYFGEGSWLTVV.

This chain joins TRBV5-1 and TRBJ1-1; D is possibly TRBD1 (6 bases). Germline CDR1 is SGHRS and CDR2 is YFSETQ. This CDR3 has 13 amino acids. The V and J ends lost 2 bases and 5 bases respectively, with 10 bases between them. CDR3 region: CASSLQGRTEAFF. CDR3 nucleotides: TGCGCCAGCAGCTTACAGGGTCGGACTGAAGCTTTCTTT. The variable domain in full, completed from reference TRBV5-1 and TRBJ1-1, reads KAGVTQTPRYLIKTRGQQVTLSCSPISGHRSVSWYQQTPGQGLQFLFEYFSETQRNKGNFPGRFSGRQFSNSRSEMNVSTLELGDSALYLCASSLQGRTEAFFGQGTRLTVV.

This clone was seen once. The chain uses TRBV7-9 and TRBJ2-5, with 12 bases identical to TRBD2. The CDR3 consists of 14 residues. CDR1 is SEHNR and CDR2 is FQNEAQ in the germline V gene (reference sequence). Trimming took 4 bases from V and 7 from J; bases not matched to a gene: 4. The CDR3: CASSSSGREVTQYF. For the CDR3, the DNA is TGTGCCAGCAGCTCTAGCGGGAGGGAGGTGACCCAGTACTTC.

V and J are TRBV6-1 and TRBJ1-1; possible D gene TRBD1, 5 bases. Trimming removed 2 bases at V and 5 bases at J, with 12 bases between. The CDR3 has 14 amino acids. Germline V gene sequence: CDR1 MNHNS, CDR2 SASEGT. The CDR3 spells CASSEPSGGTEAFF. CDR3 DNA: TGTGCCAGCAGTGAACCGTCCGGGGGGACTGAAGCTTTCTTT.

This chain uses TRBV9 with TRBJ2-2, with 8 positions matching TRBD1. Germline lookup yields CDR1 SGDLS and CDR2 YYNGEE. V gave up 3 bases and J gave up 3 bases; unmatched junction bases: 7. The CDR3 is made up of 16 amino acids. Here the CDR3 DNA reads TGTGCCAGCAGCGGAAGGGACAGGAGATACACCGGGGAGCTGTTTTTT. This codes for CASSGRDRRYTGELFF.

V is TRBV5-1 and J is TRBJ2-5; possibly TRBD2 for D (6 bases). CDR3 length: 15 residues. Per germline, CDR1 SGHRS and CDR2 YFSETQ. Trimming cost V 2 bases and J 5 bases, with 16 bases left between them. The CDR3 sequence is CASSFPGRRVETQYF. CDR3 nucleotide sequence: TGCGCCAGCAGCTTCCCTGGGAGGAGGGTTGAGACCCAGTACTTC.

The chain carries TRBV28 and TRBJ1-2, with D unresolved. The CDR3 loop spans 16 amino acids. Germline loops: CDR1 MDHEN, CDR2 SYDVKM. Trimming removed 6 bases from V and 0 bases from J, with 17 bases in between. The CDR3 DNA reads as TGTGCCAGCAGGAAGCCGTGGTACCGTACTAACTATGGCTACACCTTC. Translated: CASRKPWYRTNYGYTF.

The chain has TRBV2 and TRBJ2-3; 7 positions agree with TRBD1. V was clipped by 7 bases and J by 1 base; unmatched bases: 8. The CDR3 loop spans 15 amino acids. CDR1 SNHLY and CDR2 FYNNEI come from the germline V gene. CDR3 nucleotides: TGTGCCAGCAAAGGGGGCCGGGGCCGCACAGATACGCAGTATTTT. The encoded protein is CASKGGRGRTDTQYF.

This clone was detected only once. Here the CDR3 reads CASSLAWTGTGGDYGYTF. The CDR3 DNA reads as TGCGCCAGCAGCTTGGCCTGGACCGGGACAGGGGGCGATTATGGCTACACCTTC. J is TRBJ1-2 and V is TRBV5-1, with 12 bases matching TRBD1. Germline CDR1 is SGHRS and CDR2 is YFSETQ. The CDR3 is 18 residues long. V gave up 0 bases and J gave up 5 bases; unmatched junction bases: 11.

V is TRBV28 and J is TRBJ2-5, with no clear D. The CDR3 totals 14 residues. Trimming cost V 3 bases and J 5 bases, with 13 bases left between them. CDR1 and CDR2 from the germline V gene are MDHEN and SYDVKM. The CDR3 protein is CASSLTPGAETQYF. In DNA, the CDR3 is TGTGCCAGCAGTTTGACCCCCGGAGCGGAGACCCAGTACTTC.

The DNA for the CDR3 is TGTGCTAGTGGTTTGCAGACAGGGAACTATGGCTACACCTTC. Its translation is CASGLQTGNYGYTF. V gene TRBV12-5 combines with J gene TRBJ1-2; 7 nucleotides match TRBD1. With V trimmed by 2 bases and J by 2 bases, 2 bases remained unmatched. The CDR3 has 14 amino acids. The germline V gene has CDR1 LGHNT and CDR2 FRNRAP.

J is TRBJ1-5 and V is TRBV10-3, with D maybe TRBD1 (6 bases). Germline CDR1 and CDR2: ENHRY and SYGVKD. This CDR3 spans 16 amino acids. Trimming removed 3 bases at V and 7 bases at J, with 19 bases between. CDR3 DNA: TGTGCCATCAGTGAACCCCGGGGGGGCTTGGAGCAGCCCCAGCATTTT. Translated: CAISEPRGGLEQPQHF.

This chain links TRBV29-1 with TRBJ2-1, with D maybe TRBD1 (6 bases). In germline, CDR1 is SQVTM, CDR2 ANQGSEA. V lost 4 bases, J lost 3 bases, and 7 bases lay in between. The CDR3 sequence is 12 residues long. Here the CDR3 reads CSVADSYNEQFF. The DNA for the CDR3 is TGCAGCGTTGCGGACAGCTACAATGAGCAGTTCTTC.

V gene TRBV6-5 combines with J gene TRBJ2-1; a possible D gene is TRBD1 (5 bases). Trimming pared 6 bases from V and 5 bases from J, leaving 17 bases between. This CDR3 has 15 residues. Germline assignment: CDR1 MNHEY and CDR2 SVGAGI. CDR3 region: CASSRVPRDDNEQFF. In DNA form, the CDR3 reads TGTGCCAGCAGCAGGGTACCTAGAGACGACAATGAGCAGTTCTTC.

V and J are TRBV5-5 and TRBJ2-3, with D uncertain. The V end lost 2 bases, the J end lost 0 bases, and 10 bases lay between the germline ends. The CDR3 is made up of 15 amino acids. The germline V gene encodes CDR1 SGHKS and CDR2 YYEKEE (reference sequence). In DNA, the CDR3 is TGTGCCAGCAGCTTAGACTGGTATAGCACAGATACGCAGTATTTT. Translating it yields CASSLDWYSTDTQYF.

V is TRBV2 and J is TRBJ2-2; 7 nucleotides align to TRBD2. With 3 bases clipped from V and 0 bases from J, the junction kept 7 bases outside the gene matches. Germline loops: CDR1 SNHLY, CDR2 FYNNEI. The CDR3 has 17 amino acids. In nucleotides, the CDR3 is TGTGCCAGCAGTGACCCTGCGCTAGCGGCGAACACCGGGGAGCTGTTTTTT. Translating it yields CASSDPALAANTGELFF.

Note on this clone: The same CDR3 is also encoded by other DNA sequences in this sample. The chain uses TRBV3-1 (or the pseudogene TRBV3-2) and TRBJ2-1; TRBD1 is a possible D gene (5 bases). Germline V gives CDR1 LGHDT, CDR2 YNNKEL (reference sequence). The V and J ends lost 0 bases and 9 bases respectively, with 6 bases between them. The CDR3 loop spans 12 amino acids. CDR3 region: CASSQEGREQFF. Here the CDR3 DNA reads TGTGCCAGCAGCCAAGAGGGGCGTGAGCAGTTCTTC.

The chain is built from TRBV6-5 and TRBJ2-3; 7 bases are a match to TRBD2. Trimming took 7 bases from V and 4 from J; bases not matched to a gene: 8. The germline V gene encodes CDR1 MNHEY and CDR2 SVGAGI. The length of the CDR3 is 14 residues. The CDR3: CASTILAVSDTQYF. The CDR3 DNA sequence: TGTGCCAGCACTATCCTAGCGGTCTCAGATACGCAGTATTTT.

This chain joins TRBV3-1 (or the pseudogene TRBV3-2) and TRBJ2-5; D gene ambiguous. The V gene lost 1 base and the J gene lost 7 bases, with 10 bases spanning the gap. The CDR3 sequence is 13 residues long. From germline, CDR1 is LGHDT and CDR2 YNNKEL (reference sequence). The DNA for the CDR3 is TGTGCCAGCAGCCAAGGCCTAGAAGGGACCCAGTACTTC. It is translated as CASSQGLEGTQYF.

Only a few counts were recorded for this clone. J is TRBJ2-2 and V is TRBV3-1 (or the pseudogene TRBV3-2); tentative D call: TRBD1 (6 bases). CDR1 LGHDT and CDR2 YNNKEL come from the germline V gene (reference sequence). Trimming removed 5 bases from V and 5 bases from J, with 12 bases in between. CDR3 length equals 14 residues. This CDR3 reads CASSGITGTGELFF. Here the CDR3 DNA reads TGTGCCAGCAGCGGAATCACAGGGACCGGGGAGCTGTTTTTT.

This clone was recorded a few times. This chain links TRBV6-5 with TRBJ2-1; 10 bases map to TRBD1. V lost 6 bases, J lost 1 base, and 3 bases stayed unmatched. This CDR3 spans 15 amino acids. From germline, CDR1 is MNHEY and CDR2 SVGAGI. CDR3 DNA: TGTGCCAGCAGACGGACAGGGGGGTCCTACAATGAGCAGTTCTTC. It yields the protein CASRRTGGSYNEQFF.

This chain links TRBV5-1 with TRBJ2-1, with D tentatively TRBD2 (6 bases). Germline CDR1 SGHRS, CDR2 YFSETQ. The CDR3 contains 16 residues. Trimming stripped 1 base from V and 0 bases from J, with 11 bases between. CDR3 sequence: CASSLPGVSSYNEQFF. The CDR3 DNA is TGCGCCAGCAGCTTGCCGGGGGTGAGCTCCTACAATGAGCAGTTCTTC. Based on the CDR3 plus reference TRBV5-1 and TRBJ2-1, the full variable domain is KAGVTQTPRYLIKTRGQQVTLSCSPISGHRSVSWYQQTPGQGLQFLFEYFSETQRNKGNFPGRFSGRQFSNSRSEMNVSTLELGDSALYLCASSLPGVSSYNEQFFGPGTRLTVL.

This clone was recorded a few times. This chain uses TRBV9 with TRBJ2-7; maybe TRBD1 (6 bases). The CDR3 spans 15 residues. Germline values: CDR1 SGDLS, CDR2 YYNGEE. V lost 0 bases and J 7 bases, leaving 17 bases between the germline ends. CDR3 coding DNA: TGTGCCAGCAGCGTAGGTTGGACAGTTCCAGGGGAGCAGTACTTC. It yields the protein CASSVGWTVPGEQYF.

The chain has TRBV7-8 and TRBJ2-7; TRBD2 is a possible D gene (5 bases). V was clipped by 1 base and J by 2 bases, with 9 bases between them. The CDR3 length is 14 residues. Germline V gene data show CDR1 as SGHVS and CDR2 as FQNEAQ. The CDR3 DNA is TGTGCCAGCAGCTTAGTACTAGAAGCCTACGAGCAGTACTTC. Protein sequence: CASSLVLEAYEQYF.

The chain links TRBV9 to TRBJ1-2, with TRBD1 matching over 9 bases. The J segment lost 8 bases and the V segment lost 6 bases, leaving 11 bases of the junction unmatched. This CDR3 comprises 14 residues. Germline CDR1 SGDLS, CDR2 YYNGEE. The DNA of the CDR3 is TGTGCCAGCACCCGTGAAGGGACAGGGACCGGCTACACCTTC. Translating it yields CASTREGTGTGYTF. The full variable domain, in which reference TRBV9 and TRBJ1-2 provide the parts outside the CDR3, is DSGVTQTPKHLITATGQRVTLRCSPRSGDLSVYWYQQSLDQGLQFLIQYYNGEERAKGNILERFSAQQFPDLHSELNLSSLELGDSALYFCASTREGTGTGYTFGSGTRLTVV.